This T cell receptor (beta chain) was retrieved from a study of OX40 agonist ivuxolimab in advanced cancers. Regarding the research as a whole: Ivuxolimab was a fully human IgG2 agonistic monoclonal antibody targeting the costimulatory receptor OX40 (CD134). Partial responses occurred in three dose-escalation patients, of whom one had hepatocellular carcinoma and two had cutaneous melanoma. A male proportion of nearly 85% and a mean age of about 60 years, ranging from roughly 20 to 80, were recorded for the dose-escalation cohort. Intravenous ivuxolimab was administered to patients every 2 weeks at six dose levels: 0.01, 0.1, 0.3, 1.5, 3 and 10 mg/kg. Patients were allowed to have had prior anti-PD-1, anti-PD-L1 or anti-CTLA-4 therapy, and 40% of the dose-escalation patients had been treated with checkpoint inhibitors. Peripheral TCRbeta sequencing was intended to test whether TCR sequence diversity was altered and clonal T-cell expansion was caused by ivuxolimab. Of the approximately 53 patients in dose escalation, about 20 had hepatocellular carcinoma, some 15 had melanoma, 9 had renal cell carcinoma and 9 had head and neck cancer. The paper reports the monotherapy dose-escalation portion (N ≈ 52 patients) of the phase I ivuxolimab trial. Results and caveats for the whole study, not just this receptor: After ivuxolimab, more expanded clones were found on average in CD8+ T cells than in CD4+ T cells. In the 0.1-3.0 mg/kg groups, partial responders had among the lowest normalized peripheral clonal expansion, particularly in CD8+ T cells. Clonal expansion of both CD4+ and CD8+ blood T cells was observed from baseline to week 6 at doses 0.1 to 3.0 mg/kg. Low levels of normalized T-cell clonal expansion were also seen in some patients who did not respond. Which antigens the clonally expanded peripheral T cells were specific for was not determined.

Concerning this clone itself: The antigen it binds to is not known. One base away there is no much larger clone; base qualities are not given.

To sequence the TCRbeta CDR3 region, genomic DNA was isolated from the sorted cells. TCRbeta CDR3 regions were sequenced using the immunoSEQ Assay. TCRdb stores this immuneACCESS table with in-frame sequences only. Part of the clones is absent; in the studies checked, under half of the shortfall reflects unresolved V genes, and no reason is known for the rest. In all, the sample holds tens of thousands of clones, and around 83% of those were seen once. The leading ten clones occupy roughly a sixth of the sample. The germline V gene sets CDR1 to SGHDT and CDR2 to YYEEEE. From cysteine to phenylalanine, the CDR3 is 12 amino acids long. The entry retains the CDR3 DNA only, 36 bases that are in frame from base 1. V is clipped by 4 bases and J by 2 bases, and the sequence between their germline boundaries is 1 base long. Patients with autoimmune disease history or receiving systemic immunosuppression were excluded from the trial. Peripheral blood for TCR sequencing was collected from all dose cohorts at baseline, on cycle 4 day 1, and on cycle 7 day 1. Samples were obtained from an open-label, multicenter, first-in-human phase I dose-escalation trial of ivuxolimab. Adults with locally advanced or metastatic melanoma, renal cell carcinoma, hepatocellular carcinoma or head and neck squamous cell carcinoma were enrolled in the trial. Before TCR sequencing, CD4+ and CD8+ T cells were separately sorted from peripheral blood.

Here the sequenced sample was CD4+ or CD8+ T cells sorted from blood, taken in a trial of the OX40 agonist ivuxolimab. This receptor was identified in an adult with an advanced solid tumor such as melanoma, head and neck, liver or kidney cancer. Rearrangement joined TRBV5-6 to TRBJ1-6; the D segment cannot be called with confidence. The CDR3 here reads CASSTYNSPLHF. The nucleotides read TGTGCCAGCAGCACCTATAATTCACCCCTCCACTTT.